This paragraph reports one TCR beta chain. Its antigen remains unknown. Vbeta (60) and Jbeta (13) primers were used in the PCR. Measured with immunoSEQ multiplex PCR; TCRdb has only the in-frame clones, and not every one. The sample lists some 200,000 clones, roughly nine tenths occurring once. Per the germline V gene, CDR1 is SGHNT and CDR2 is YYREEE (reference sequence). V lost 7 bases to trimming and J lost 0 bases, with 11 bases between them. The CDR3 has 14 residues. This sample is part of a study of cytomegalovirus exposure and HLA in healthy donors. The study's findings and limits: Sequencing likely produced, as an artifact, a cluster of highly shared sequence variants. In a later analysis, the majority of CMV-associated beta chains seemingly showed HLA restriction. As confirmed in vitro, a few CMV-associated chains were specific for CMV antigens. There were reportedly fewer N-insertions in an Asian-associated ancestry cluster than the roughly 670-donor mean, in a later analysis.

The sequence was obtained from a girl less than two years old in good health and CMV-seronegative. This chain uses TRBV5-4 with TRBJ2-4, with TRBD2 as a possible D gene (5 bases). Sequenced sample: PBMCs. CDR3 sequence (DNA): TGTGCCAGCGGGAGCGAACTAGCCAAAAACATTCAGTACTTC. Protein product: CASGSELAKNIQYF.